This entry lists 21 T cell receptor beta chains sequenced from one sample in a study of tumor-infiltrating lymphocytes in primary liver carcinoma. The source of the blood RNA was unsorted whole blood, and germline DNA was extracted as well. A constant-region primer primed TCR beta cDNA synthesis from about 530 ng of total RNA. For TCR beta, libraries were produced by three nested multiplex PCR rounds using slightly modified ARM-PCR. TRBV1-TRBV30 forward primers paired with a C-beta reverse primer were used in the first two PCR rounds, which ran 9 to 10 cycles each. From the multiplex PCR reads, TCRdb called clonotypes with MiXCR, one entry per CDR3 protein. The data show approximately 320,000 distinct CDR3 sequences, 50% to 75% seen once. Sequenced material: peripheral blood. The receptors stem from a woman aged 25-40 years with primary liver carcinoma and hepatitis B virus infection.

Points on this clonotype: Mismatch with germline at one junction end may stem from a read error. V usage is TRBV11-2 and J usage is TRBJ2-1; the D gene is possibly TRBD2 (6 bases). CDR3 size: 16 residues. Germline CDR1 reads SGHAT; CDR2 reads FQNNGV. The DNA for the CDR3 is TGTGCCAGCAGCTTAGGCCCTAACGGGAGTTTTAATGGGCAGTTCTTC. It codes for CASSLGPNGSFNGQFF.

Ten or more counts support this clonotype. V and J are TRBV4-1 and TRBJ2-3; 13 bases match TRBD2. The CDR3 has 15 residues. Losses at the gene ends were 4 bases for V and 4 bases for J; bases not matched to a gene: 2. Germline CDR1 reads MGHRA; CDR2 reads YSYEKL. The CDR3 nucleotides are TGCGCCAGCAGCCGGACTAGCGGGAGTGCAGATACGCAGTATTTT. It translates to CASSRTSGSADTQYF.

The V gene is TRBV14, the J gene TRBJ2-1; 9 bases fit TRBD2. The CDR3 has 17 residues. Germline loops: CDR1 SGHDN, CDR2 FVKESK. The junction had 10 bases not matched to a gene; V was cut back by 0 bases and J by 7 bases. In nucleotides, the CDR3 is TGTGCCAGCAGCCAAGAAGGTCGCCTAGCGGGGAGGAATGAGCAGTTCTTC. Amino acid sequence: CASSQEGRLAGRNEQFF.

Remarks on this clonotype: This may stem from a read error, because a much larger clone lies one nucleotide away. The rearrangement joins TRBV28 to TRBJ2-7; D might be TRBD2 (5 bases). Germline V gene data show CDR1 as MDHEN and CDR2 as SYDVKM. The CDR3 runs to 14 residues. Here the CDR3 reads CTSSRPFGGYEQYF. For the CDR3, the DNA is TGTACCAGCAGTAGACCTTTCGGAGGCTACGAGCAGTACTTC.

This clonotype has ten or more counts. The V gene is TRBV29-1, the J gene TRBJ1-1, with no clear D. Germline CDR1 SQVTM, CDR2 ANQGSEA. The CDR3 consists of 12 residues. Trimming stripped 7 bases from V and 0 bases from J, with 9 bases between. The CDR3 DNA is TGCAGCGCCAGTGTCCTGAACACTGAAGCTTTCTTT. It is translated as CSASVLNTEAFF.

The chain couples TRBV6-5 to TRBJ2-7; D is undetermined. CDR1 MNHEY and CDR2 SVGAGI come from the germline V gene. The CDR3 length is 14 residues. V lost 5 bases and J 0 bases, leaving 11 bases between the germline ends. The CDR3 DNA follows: TGTGCCAGCAGTCCCGACTGGAGCTCCTACGAGCAGTACTTC. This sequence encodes CASSPDWSSYEQYF.

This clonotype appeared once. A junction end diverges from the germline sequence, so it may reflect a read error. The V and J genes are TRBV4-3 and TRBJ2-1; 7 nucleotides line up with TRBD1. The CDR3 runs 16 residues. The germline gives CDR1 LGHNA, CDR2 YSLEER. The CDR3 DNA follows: TGCGCCAGCAGCCACCCGCGTACAGGGGCGGTAAATGAGCGGTTCTTC. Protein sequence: CASSHPRTGAVNERFF.

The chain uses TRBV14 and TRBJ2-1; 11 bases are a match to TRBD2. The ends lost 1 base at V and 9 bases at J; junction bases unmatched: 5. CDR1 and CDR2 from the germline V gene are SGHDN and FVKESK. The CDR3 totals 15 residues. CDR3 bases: TGTGCCAGCAGCCAAGGTAGCGGGAGGGCGCGTGAGCAGTTCTTC. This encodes CASSQGSGRAREQFF.

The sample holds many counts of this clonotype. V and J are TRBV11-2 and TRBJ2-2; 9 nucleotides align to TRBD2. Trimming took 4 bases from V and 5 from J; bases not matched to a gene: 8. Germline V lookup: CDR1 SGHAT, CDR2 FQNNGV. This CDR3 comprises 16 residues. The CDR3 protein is CASSWSGLASTGELFF. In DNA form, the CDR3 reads TGTGCCAGCAGCTGGTCGGGACTAGCTTCTACCGGGGAGCTGTTTTTT.

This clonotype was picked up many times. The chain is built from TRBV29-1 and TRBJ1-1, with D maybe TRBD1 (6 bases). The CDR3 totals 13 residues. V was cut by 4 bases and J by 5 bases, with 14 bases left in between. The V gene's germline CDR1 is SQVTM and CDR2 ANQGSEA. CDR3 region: CSVVRGTNTEAFF. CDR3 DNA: TGCAGCGTTGTGAGAGGGACAAATACTGAAGCTTTCTTT.

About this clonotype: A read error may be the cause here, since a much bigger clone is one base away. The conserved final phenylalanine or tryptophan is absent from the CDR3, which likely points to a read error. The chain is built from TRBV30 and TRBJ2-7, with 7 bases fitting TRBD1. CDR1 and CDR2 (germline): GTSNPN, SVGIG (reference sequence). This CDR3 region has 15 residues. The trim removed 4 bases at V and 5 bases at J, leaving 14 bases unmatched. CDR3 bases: TGTGCCTGGACCATGACAGGGCTCAGTTTAGACGAGCAGTACTCC. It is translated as CAWTMTGLSLDEQYS.

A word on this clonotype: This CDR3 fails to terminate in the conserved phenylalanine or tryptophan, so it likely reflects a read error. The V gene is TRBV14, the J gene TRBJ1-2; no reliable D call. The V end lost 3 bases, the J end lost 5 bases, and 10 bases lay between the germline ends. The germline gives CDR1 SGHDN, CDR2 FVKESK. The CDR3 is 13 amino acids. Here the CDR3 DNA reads TGTGCCAGCAGCCAGGCCAGGCTTTATGGCTACACCTCC. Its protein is CASSQARLYGYTS.

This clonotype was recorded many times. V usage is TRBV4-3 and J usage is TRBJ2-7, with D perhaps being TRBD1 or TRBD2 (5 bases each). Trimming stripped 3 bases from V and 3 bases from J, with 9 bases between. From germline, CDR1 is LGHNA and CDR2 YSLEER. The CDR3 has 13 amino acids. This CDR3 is CASSQGVSYEQYF. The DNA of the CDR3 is TGCGCCAGCAGCCAGGGGGTCAGCTACGAGCAGTACTTC.

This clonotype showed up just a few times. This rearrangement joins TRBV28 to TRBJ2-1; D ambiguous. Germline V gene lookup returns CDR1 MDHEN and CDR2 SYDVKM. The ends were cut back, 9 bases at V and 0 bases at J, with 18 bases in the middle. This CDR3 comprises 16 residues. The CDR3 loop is CASYSSALGSYNEQFF. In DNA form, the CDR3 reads TGTGCCAGTTATTCCTCGGCACTGGGCTCCTACAATGAGCAGTTCTTC.

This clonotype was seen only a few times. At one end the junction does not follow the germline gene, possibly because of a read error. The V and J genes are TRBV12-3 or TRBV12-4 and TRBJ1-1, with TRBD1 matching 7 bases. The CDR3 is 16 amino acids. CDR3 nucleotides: TGTGCCAGCAGGAGTTTAGGGGGATTGGAGGGGGCTGAGGCTTTCTTT. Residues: CASRSLGGLEGAEAFF.

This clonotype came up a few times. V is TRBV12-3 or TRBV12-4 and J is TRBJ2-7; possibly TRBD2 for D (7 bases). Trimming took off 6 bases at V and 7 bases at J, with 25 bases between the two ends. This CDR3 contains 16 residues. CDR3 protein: CASSLPGGINREEQYF. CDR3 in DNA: TGTGCCAGCAGCCTACCCGGGGGGATAAACAGGGAGGAGCAGTACTTC.

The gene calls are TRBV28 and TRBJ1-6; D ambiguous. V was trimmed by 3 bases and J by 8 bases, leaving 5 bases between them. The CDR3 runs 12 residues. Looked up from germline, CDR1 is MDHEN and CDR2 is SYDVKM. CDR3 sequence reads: CASSFVDSPLHF. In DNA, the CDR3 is TGTGCCAGCAGTTTTGTGGATTCACCCCTCCACTTT.

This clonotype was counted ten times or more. The DNA of the CDR3 is TGCAGCGTTAGCGAGACTAGCGGGTCGGTCGAGCAGTACTTC. It is translated as CSVSETSGSVEQYF. This rearrangement joins TRBV29-1 to TRBJ2-7; 10 positions agree with TRBD2. The ends lost 5 bases at V and 6 bases at J; junction bases unmatched: 10. Germline V gene lookup returns CDR1 SQVTM and CDR2 ANQGSEA. The CDR3 spans 14 residues.

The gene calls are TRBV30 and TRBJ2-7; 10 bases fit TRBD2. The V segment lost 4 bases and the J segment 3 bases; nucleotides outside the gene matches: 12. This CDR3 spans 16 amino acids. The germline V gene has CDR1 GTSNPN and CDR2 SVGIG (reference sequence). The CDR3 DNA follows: TGTGCCTGGAAACGTGGAGGGAGCGGGAGGGTCTACGAGCAGTACTTC. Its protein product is CAWKRGGSGRVYEQYF.

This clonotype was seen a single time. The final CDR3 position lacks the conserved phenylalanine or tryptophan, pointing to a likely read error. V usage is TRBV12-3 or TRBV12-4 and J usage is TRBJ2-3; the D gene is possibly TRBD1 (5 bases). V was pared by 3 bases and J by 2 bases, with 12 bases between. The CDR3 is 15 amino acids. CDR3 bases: TGTGCCAGCAGTTTTTGGGGCCGAACCACAGATACGCAGTATGTT. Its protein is CASSFWGRTTDTQYV.

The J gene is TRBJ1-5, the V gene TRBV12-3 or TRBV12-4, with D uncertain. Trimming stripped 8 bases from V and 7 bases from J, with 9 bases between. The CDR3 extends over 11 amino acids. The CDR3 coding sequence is TGTGCCAGCTCCTCCACCCAGCCCCAGCATTTT. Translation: CASSSTQPQHF.